These 12 T cell receptor beta chains were sequenced from one sample in a study of cytomegalovirus exposure and HLA in healthy donors. PCR primers comprised 60 Vbeta and 13 Jbeta primers. Repertoires were generated with immunoSEQ multiplex PCR, while TCRdb's copy carries only in-frame clones and drops some. In the table there are about 110,000 clones, around 67% of which are singletons. Sequencing used PBMCs. These receptors originate from a woman in her thirties or forties in good health and CMV-seronegative.

The chain links TRBV27 to TRBJ2-3; no clear D gene. Trimming took off 7 bases at V and 3 bases at J, with 11 bases between the two ends. Germline V gene data show CDR1 as MNHEY and CDR2 as SMNVEV (reference sequence). There are 13 residues in the CDR3. CDR3 nucleotides: TGTGCCAGCATTGATCACAATACAGATACGCAGTATTTT. It is translated as CASIDHNTDTQYF.

This clone appeared a few times. The V and J genes are TRBV21-1 and TRBJ2-1; no check of the table's D call, TRBD2, against the DNA was made. TRBV21-1 is designated a pseudogene. The CDR3 runs 15 residues. CDR3 region: CASSKRTSSYNEQFF. CDR3 nucleotides: TGTGCCAGCAGCAAAAGGACTAGCTCCTACAATGAGCAGTTCTTC.

The sample holds a few counts of this clone. The V gene is TRBV19, the J gene TRBJ2-7; D possibly corresponds to TRBD1 (6 bases). V lost 4 bases and J lost 4, with 11 bases in between. The CDR3 is 13 residues long. The germline CDR1 and CDR2 sequences are LNHDA and SQIVND (reference sequence). In nucleotides, the CDR3 is TGTGCCAGTAGTACCCAGGGGTGGTACGAGCAGTACTTC. It is translated as CASSTQGWYEQYF.

J is TRBJ1-6 and V is TRBV21-1. TRBV21-1 is tagged as a pseudogene. The CDR3 extends over 22 amino acids. Written as DNA, the CDR3 is TGTGCCAGCAGCAACCCTACGTGTGGCAGCCCGCGGGGGGGCTCCTATAATTCACCCCTCCACTTT. Protein product: CASSNPTCGSPRGGSYNSPLHF.

V and J are TRBV27 and TRBJ2-2, with D perhaps matching TRBD2 (5 bases). Germline V gene data show CDR1 as MNHEY and CDR2 as SMNVEV (reference sequence). This CDR3 comprises 17 residues. V lost 3 bases, J lost 4 bases, and 18 bases lay in between. CDR3 in amino acids: CASSFSRFGRATGELFF. The CDR3 bases are TGTGCCAGCAGTTTTTCCCGTTTTGGGAGAGCCACCGGGGAGCTGTTTTTT.

V is TRBV5-4 and J is TRBJ2-3; 9 nucleotides align to TRBD2. CDR1 is SGHNT and CDR2 is YYREEE in the germline V gene (reference sequence). The CDR3 is 16 residues long. V shed 4 bases, J shed 5 bases, and the junction held 11 bases outside the gene matches. The CDR3 is CASSVLIAGVVDTQYF. The CDR3 DNA reads TGTGCCAGCAGCGTCCTTATAGCGGGAGTGGTAGATACGCAGTATTTT.

This clone was picked up a small number of times. The rearrangement links TRBV6-1 to TRBJ2-1; weak D call: TRBD1 (5 bases). Trimming took off 1 base at V and 2 bases at J, with 15 bases between the two ends. The CDR3 covers 17 residues. Germline CDR1 reads MNHNS; CDR2 reads SASEGT. DNA of the CDR3: TGTGCCAGCAGTGAAGAAGGTAGGGTAGGGGCCTACAATGAGCAGTTCTTC. This sequence encodes CASSEEGRVGAYNEQFF.

This clone came up a few times. This chain links TRBV7-8 with TRBJ2-3, with D possibly being TRBD2 (7 bases). CDR3 length: 17 amino acids. The V end was cut by 1 base, the J end by 1 base, with 15 bases between. The V gene's germline CDR1 is SGHVS and CDR2 FQNEAQ. In DNA, the CDR3 is TGTGCCAGCAGCTTAGTGGGAGGGGCAGGGGGCACAGATACGCAGTATTTT. Translating gives CASSLVGGAGGTDTQYF.

The J gene is TRBJ1-5, the V gene TRBV6-1, with D tentatively TRBD1 (6 bases). Germline assignment: CDR1 MNHNS and CDR2 SASEGT. Trimming shortened V by 2 bases and J by 0 bases, and 14 bases separated the two germline ends. The CDR3 extends over 17 amino acids. The CDR3 region is CASSEQAGTFSNQPQHF. CDR3 nucleotide sequence: TGTGCCAGCAGTGAACAGGCAGGGACATTTAGCAATCAGCCCCAGCATTTT.

The genes are TRBV10-3 and TRBJ2-3, with 8 bases identical to TRBD2. The CDR3 is made up of 15 amino acids. Germline-derived CDR1 and CDR2 are ENHRY and SYGVKD. After removal of 7 bases from V and 4 bases from J, the junction contained 10 bases not matched to a gene. The DNA of the CDR3 is TGTGCCATCACTGCGGGGGGCCTTCACCCAGATACGCAGTATTTT. Protein: CAITAGGLHPDTQYF.

The J gene is TRBJ1-2, the V gene TRBV19, with D tentatively TRBD1 (5 bases). There are 11 residues in the CDR3. Trimming cost V 8 bases and J 8 bases, with 12 bases left between them. CDR1 is LNHDA and CDR2 is SQIVND in the germline V gene (reference sequence). The CDR3 region has the DNA TGTGCCAGTTTTACAGGTCTGGGCTACACCTTC. Translating it yields CASFTGLGYTF.

The V and J genes are TRBV5-6 and TRBJ2-7; 8 bases map to TRBD2. V dropped 0 bases and J dropped 3; count of bases not matched to a gene: 5. Germline CDR1 and CDR2: SGHDT and YYEEEE. The CDR3 runs 15 residues. Written as DNA, the CDR3 is TGTGCCAGCAGCTTGGCCCGGGGGGGGCTCTACGAGCAGTACTTC. This encodes CASSLARGGLYEQYF.